The source of this T cell receptor (beta chain) is a study of human T cells and chemical hapten exposure. Stated time point: healthy volunteer bleed at 2 weeks. The authors extracted total RNA from unfractionated whole blood. MiXCR was run by TCRdb on the RACE reads, yielding one entry per CDR3 protein. Here the sample spans roughly 130,000 distinct CDR3 sequences, 9% to 10% being singletons. Unmatched junction bases numbered 13, after V lost 0 bases and J lost 7 bases. Germline V CDR1 and CDR2: LGHNA, YSLEER. The CDR3 covers 18 residues. The sequencing input was whole blood. This rearrangement joins TRBV4-3 to TRBJ2-4; 9 nucleotides match TRBD2. This clonotype was sampled from a male donor in good health. Some clones in this sample may be carry-over from other donors' samples. CDR3 protein: CASSQDGLGGGAQNIQYF. CDR3 bases: TGCGCCAGCAGCCAAGATGGGCTGGGCGGGGGGGCCCAGAACATTCAGTACTTC.